This TCR beta chain stems from a study of OX40 agonist ivuxolimab in advanced cancers. Whole-study context: Age averaged around 54 years (range roughly 20 to 90), and 82.7% were male.

With 3 bases removed from V and 9 bases from J, the gap between germline ends came to 17 bases. Germline V CDR1 and CDR2: GTSNPN, SVGIG (reference sequence). The CDR3 loop spans 13 amino acids. The repertoire was sequenced with immunoSEQ multiplex PCR; TCRdb's copy has only in-frame clones and lacks some. This sample has fewer than 100,000 clones, with 80% to 90% found just once. The receptor's source is an adult with an advanced solid tumor such as melanoma, head and neck, liver or kidney cancer. V and J are TRBV30 and TRBJ1-2, with no clear D. This material consisted of CD4+ or CD8+ T cells sorted from blood, taken in a trial of the OX40 agonist ivuxolimab. The CDR3 DNA reads TGTGCCTGGAGCCGCCGTAGGCGCGGAAGCTACACCTTC. Its translation: CAWSRRRRGSYTF.